At least ten counts were recorded for the clone carrying this T cell receptor beta chain. Its antigen is undetermined. 60 Vbeta and 13 Jbeta primers were used in PCR. Under the authors' procedure: About 9.9 million shared chains were among around 78 million unique TCR beta chains counted in a later analysis. This table comes from immunoSEQ multiplex PCR, and its TCRdb copy is limited to in-frame clones, with some not included. V, J and clone size are those of that table, while D and trimming were read from the DNA. The data hold about 40,000 clones, with around 58% observed a single time. The data belong to a study of cytomegalovirus exposure and HLA in healthy donors. The study's findings and limits: The study listed roughly 150 cytomegalovirus-associated TCR beta chains. HLA restriction was apparent for most CMV-associated TCR beta chains in a later analysis.

The receptor's source is a man aged 55-75 years in good health and CMV-seropositive. The sequenced material came from PBMCs.

As DNA, the CDR3 is TGTGCCACCAGCAGCGACAGGGGAACAGGAAACACCATATATTTT. It translates to CATSSDRGTGNTIYF. The chain uses TRBV15 and TRBJ1-3; 8 bases map to TRBD1. The CDR3 sequence is 15 residues long. Trimming took 3 bases from V and 4 from J; bases not matched to a gene: 5. CDR1 and CDR2 from the germline V gene are LNHNV and YYDKDF (reference sequence).